These 9 T cell receptor beta chains were all obtained from the same sample, sequenced in a study of T cell responses to AZD1222 COVID-19 vaccine. Using immunoSEQ multiplex PCR, the repertoire was profiled, and TCRdb retains in-frame clones only, with some absent. There are about 120,000 clones in the sample; 91% occur only once, and approximately 4.8% lies in the top ten. Here the sequenced sample was peripheral blood, taken on day 0 of AZD1222 vaccination. The receptor source for this set is an adult in good health.

V usage is TRBV7-2 and J usage is TRBJ1-1, with 7 bases matching TRBD1. Per germline, CDR1 SGHTA and CDR2 FQGNSA. This CDR3 comprises 14 residues. J was trimmed by 1 base and V by 3 bases; bases with no gene match: 2. CDR3 protein: CASSFRTGNTEAFF. The CDR3 DNA is TGTGCCAGCAGCTTTCGGACAGGGAACACTGAAGCTTTCTTT.

This clone turned up a few times. In the same sample, other DNA sequences code for this CDR3. The gene calls are TRBV6-5 and TRBJ1-2; the D gene is possibly TRBD1 (5 bases). The CDR3 loop spans 12 amino acids. The germline V and J ends were trimmed by 6 bases and 8 bases, with 13 bases remaining between them. Germline assignment: CDR1 MNHEY and CDR2 SVGAGI. This chain's CDR3 is CASSYRGHGYTF. The CDR3 DNA reads as TGTGCCAGCAGCTATAGGGGCCACGGCTACACCTTC.

The V call is TRBV20-1, the J call TRBJ1-2; the D is unclear. CDR1 is DFQATT and CDR2 is SNEGSKA in the germline V gene (reference sequence). The V and J ends lost 5 bases and 4 bases respectively, with 8 bases between them. This CDR3 has 11 residues. CDR3 region: CSARPLYGYTF. CDR3 coding DNA: TGCAGTGCTCGGCCCCTCTATGGCTACACCTTC.

This clone was observed once. This chain connects TRBV5-1 to TRBJ2-3; D perhaps matches TRBD1 (5 bases). The length of the CDR3 is 17 residues. CDR1 SGHRS and CDR2 YFSETQ come from the germline V gene. V was trimmed by 1 base and J by 3 bases, leaving 18 bases between them. The CDR3 region is CASSLRRTEHRTDTQYF. The CDR3 DNA sequence: TGCGCCAGCAGCTTGCGTCGTACAGAGCACAGGACAGATACGCAGTATTTT. Filled out from reference TRBV5-1 and TRBJ2-3, the complete variable domain reads KAGVTQTPRYLIKTRGQQVTLSCSPISGHRSVSWYQQTPGQGLQFLFEYFSETQRNKGNFPGRFSGRQFSNSRSEMNVSTLELGDSALYLCASSLRRTEHRTDTQYFGPGTRLTVL.

This chain links TRBV9 with TRBJ1-6; no clear D gene. The germline CDR1 and CDR2 sequences are SGDLS and YYNGEE. V was clipped by 3 bases and J by 1 base, with 14 bases between them. The CDR3 has 17 residues. This CDR3 reads CASSGSKGQSYNSPLHF. CDR3 DNA sequence: TGTGCCAGCAGCGGGAGTAAGGGTCAGTCCTATAATTCACCCCTCCACTTT.

The chain employs TRBV23-1 and TRBJ1-2, with TRBD1 identical over 7 bases. TRBV23-1 is recorded as an ORF, its role being uncertain. The CDR3 totals 14 residues. Trimming at V came to 5 bases and at J to 4 bases, leaving 7 bases not matched to a gene. As DNA, the CDR3 is TGCGCCAGCAGTTCGACAGGGCTCGGCTATGGCTACACCTTC. Encoded protein: CASSSTGLGYGYTF.

The chain carries TRBV28 and TRBJ2-1; D unclear. Germline values: CDR1 MDHEN, CDR2 SYDVKM. Trimming took 1 base from V and 0 from J, leaving 7 bases between them. The CDR3 covers 15 residues. In DNA, the CDR3 is TGTGCCAGCAGTTTATCCCCCCGCTCCTACAATGAGCAGTTCTTC. Translating gives CASSLSPRSYNEQFF.

Concerning this clone: One end of the junction varies from germline; a read error may be responsible. The chain combines TRBV5-5 with TRBJ2-7; 8 bases map to TRBD1. The CDR3 has 14 amino acids. Germline CDR1 reads SGHKS; CDR2 reads YYEKEE (reference sequence). CDR3 amino acids: CASSFGQGSSEQYF. The DNA of the CDR3 is TGTGCCAGCAGCTTTGGACAGGGTTCCTCCGAGCAGTACTTC.

The gene calls are TRBV4-2 and TRBJ2-1; no definite D call. Between the trimmed V and J ends, which lost 2 bases and 1 base, there was a span of 6 bases. The CDR3 sequence is 14 residues long. Germline V gene lookup returns CDR1 LGHNA and CDR2 YNFKEQ. DNA for the CDR3: TGTGCCAGCAGCCAAATGGGTTCCTACAATGAGCAGTTCTTC. Translation gives CASSQMGSYNEQFF.